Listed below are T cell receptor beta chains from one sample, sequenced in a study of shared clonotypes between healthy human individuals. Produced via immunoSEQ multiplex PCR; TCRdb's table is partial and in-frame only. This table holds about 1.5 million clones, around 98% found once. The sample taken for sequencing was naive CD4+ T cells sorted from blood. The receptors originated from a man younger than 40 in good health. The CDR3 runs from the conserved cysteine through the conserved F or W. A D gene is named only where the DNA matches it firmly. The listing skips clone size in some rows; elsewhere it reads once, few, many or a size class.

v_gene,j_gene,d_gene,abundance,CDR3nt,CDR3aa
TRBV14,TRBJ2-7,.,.,TGTGCCAGCAGGTCAAGGGGGGACGGCAGCGCTCAGCAGTACTTC,CASRSRGDGSAQQYF
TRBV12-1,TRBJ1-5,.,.,TGTGCCAGCAGCCGAAACAGTGTCAATCAGCCCCAGCATTTT,CASSRNSVNQPQHF
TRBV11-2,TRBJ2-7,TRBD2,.,TGTGCCAGCAGCGCCTGGGGACTAGCGGCCCCCTACGAGCAGTACTTC,CASSAWGLAAPYEQYF
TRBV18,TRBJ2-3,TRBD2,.,TGTGCCAGCTCACCCGGGACTAGATACACAGATACGCAGTATTTT,CASSPGTRYTDTQYF
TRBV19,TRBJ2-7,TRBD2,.,TGTGCCAGTAGTCCTCGGACTAGCGCGGCCCCGGAGCAGTACTTC,CASSPRTSAAPEQYF
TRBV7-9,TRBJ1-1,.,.,TGTGCCAGCAGCCGCGGGGTCTCTGAAGCTTTCTTT,CASSRGVSEAFF
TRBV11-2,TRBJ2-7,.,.,TGTGCCAGCAGCTTAGCGGGAAGCTTTGAGCAGTACTTC,CASSLAGSFEQYF
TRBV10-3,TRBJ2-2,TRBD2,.,TGTGCCATCAGTGTCGGACTAGCGGTTAACACCGGGGAGCTGTTTTTT,CAISVGLAVNTGELFF
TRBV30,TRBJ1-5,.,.,TGTGCCTGGAGTGTGGCAGGCAATCAGCCCCAGCATTTT,CAWSVAGNQPQHF
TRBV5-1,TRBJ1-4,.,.,TGCGCCAGCAGCGCTCGTGGGGGCTCGGAGGAAAAACTGTTTTTT,CASSARGGSEEKLFF
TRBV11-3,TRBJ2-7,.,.,TGTGCCAGCAGCTTAAATCCAACAGCCATCTACGAGCAGTACTTC,CASSLNPTAIYEQYF
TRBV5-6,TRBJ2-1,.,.,TGTGCCAGCAGTCCGGGACGGACTTACAATGAGCAGTTCTTC,CASSPGRTYNEQFF
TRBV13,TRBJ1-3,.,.,TGTGCCAGCGGCAAATCGGCGGGTTACTCTGGAAACACCATATATTTT,CASGKSAGYSGNTIYF
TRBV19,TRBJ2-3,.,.,TGTGCCAGCGGAGTGGGAAAGGCAGATACGCAGTATTTT,CASGVGKADTQYF
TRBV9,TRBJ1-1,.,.,TGTGCCAGCAGCGCCGGGCCGAACACTGAAGCTTTCTTT,CASSAGPNTEAFF
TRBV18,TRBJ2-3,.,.,TGTGCCAGCTCGCCCTCTAGACCTAGCACAGATACGCAGTATTTT,CASSPSRPSTDTQYF
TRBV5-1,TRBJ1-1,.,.,TGCGCCAGCAGCTTGGTAGGAGGGCCTAGTTGGGACACTGAAGCTTTCTTT,CASSLVGGPSWDTEAFF
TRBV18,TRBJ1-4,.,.,TGTGCCAGCTCACCCCTCGGAGGGGCAACTAATGAAAAACTGTTTTTT,CASSPLGGATNEKLFF
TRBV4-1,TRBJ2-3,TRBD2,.,TGCGCCAGCAGTCCTTTAGCGGGGCTTGGTCTTGGCACAGATACGCAGTATTTT,CASSPLAGLGLGTDTQYF
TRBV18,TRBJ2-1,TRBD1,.,TGTGCCAGCTCACCAGGACAGGGGACGTACAATGAGCAGTTCTTC,CASSPGQGTYNEQFF
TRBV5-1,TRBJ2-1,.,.,TGCGCCAGCTCGGTCAGGGGGGAGACGGGCAATGAGCAGTTCTTC,CASSVRGETGNEQFF
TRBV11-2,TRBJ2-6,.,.,TGTGCCAGCAGCTTACGGATCTCTGGGGCCAACGTCCTGACTTTC,CASSLRISGANVLTF
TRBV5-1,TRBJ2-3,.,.,TGCGCCAGCAGCTTGGAGGCCAGGGGCCCCACAGATACGCAGTATTTT,CASSLEARGPTDTQYF
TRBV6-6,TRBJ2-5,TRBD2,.,TGTGCCAGCAGTCACCGGGACTCGGGAGGGGAAGAGACCCAGTACTTC,CASSHRDSGGEETQYF
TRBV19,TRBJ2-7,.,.,TGTGCCAGTAGTATAGGCCGGGCGGGCGAGCAGTACTTC,CASSIGRAGEQYF
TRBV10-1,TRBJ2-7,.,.,TGCGCCAGCAGTGGAAACTCCTACGAGCAGTACTTC,CASSGNSYEQYF
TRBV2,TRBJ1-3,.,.,TGTGCCAGCAAGGTCAGGGGAAACTCTGGAAACACCATATATTTT,CASKVRGNSGNTIYF
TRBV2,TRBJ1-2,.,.,TGTGCCAGCAGTGAAATACAGGGTGTAACAGGCTACACCTTC,CASSEIQGVTGYTF
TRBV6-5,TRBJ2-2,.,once,TGTGCCAGCAGCCATACAGCGAACACCGGGGAGCTGTTTTTT,CASSHTANTGELFF
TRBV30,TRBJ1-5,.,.,TGTGCCTGGAGTCCACAGGGATATAGCAATCAGCCCCAGCATTTT,CAWSPQGYSNQPQHF
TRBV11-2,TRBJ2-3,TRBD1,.,TGTGCCAGCAGCTTCTTGGGACAGGTGCGGGAAGATACGCAGTATTTT,CASSFLGQVREDTQYF
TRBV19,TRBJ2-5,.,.,TGTGCCAGTAGTATATATCTGGGTCCCGAGACCCAGTACTTC,CASSIYLGPETQYF
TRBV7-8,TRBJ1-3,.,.,TGTGCCAGCAGCTTAGTTCCAGGGTTGGCAAACACCATATATTTT,CASSLVPGLANTIYF
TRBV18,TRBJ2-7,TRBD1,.,TGTGCCAGCTCACCTAGACAGGGGGACGAGCAGTACTTC,CASSPRQGDEQYF
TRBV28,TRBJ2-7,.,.,TGTGCCAGCAGTCCCCCCACCGGGGCAGGGAGTCTCGAGCAGTACTTC,CASSPPTGAGSLEQYF
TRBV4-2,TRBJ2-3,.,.,TGTGCCAGCAGCCAGGAAGGGGCCGGCACAGATACGCAGTATTTT,CASSQEGAGTDTQYF
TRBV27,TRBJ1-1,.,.,TGTGCCAGCAGTTTATCGTCATACAGGGCTGGGGACACTGAAGCTTTCTTT,CASSLSSYRAGDTEAFF
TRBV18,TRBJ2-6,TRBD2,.,TGTGCCAGCTCACCATATGGACTAGCGGGAGGGAGCTCTGGGGCCAACGTCCTGACTTTC,CASSPYGLAGGSSGANVLTF
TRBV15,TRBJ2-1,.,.,TGTGCCACCAGCAGAGGGGGCGCATCCTACAATGAGCAGTTCTTC,CATSRGGASYNEQFF
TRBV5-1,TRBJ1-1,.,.,TGCGCCAGCAGAACGGTCCCGGGTGCGAACACTGAAGCTTTCTTT,CASRTVPGANTEAFF
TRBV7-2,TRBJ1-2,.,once,TGTGCCAGCAGCCTCTACCAGGGAGTAAATGGCTACACCTTC,CASSLYQGVNGYTF
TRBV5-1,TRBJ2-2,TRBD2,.,TGCGCCAGCAGCTTGAGGCCTAGCGGGAGGAGCTACACCGGGGAGCTGTTTTTT,CASSLRPSGRSYTGELFF
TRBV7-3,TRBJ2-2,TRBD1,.,TGTGCCAGCAGCTCCCGACAGGGGGCGGTCGGGGAGCTGTTTTTT,CASSSRQGAVGELFF
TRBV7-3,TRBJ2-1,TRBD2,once,TGTGCCAGCAGCTCAGGGACTAGCGGGAGGGCTGAGCAGTTCTTC,CASSSGTSGRAEQFF
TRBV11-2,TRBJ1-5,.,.,TGTGCCAGCAGCCCGTCCCCCGAGCTACCCCAGCATTTT,CASSPSPELPQHF
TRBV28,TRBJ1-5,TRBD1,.,TGTGCCAGTTACGGACAGGACAATCAGCCCCAGCATTTT,CASYGQDNQPQHF
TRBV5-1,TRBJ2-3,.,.,TGCGCCAGCAGCTGGGCGCAGGGTGTAAGGACAGATACGCAGTATTTT,CASSWAQGVRTDTQYF
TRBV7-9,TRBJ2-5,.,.,TGTGCCAGCAGCTCCGCCGAGGGCACTGGGTCCCAGTACTTC,CASSSAEGTGSQYF
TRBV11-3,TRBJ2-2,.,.,TGTGCCAGCAGCTCCCGGGGGACAAGTCCGAACACCGGGGAGCTGTTTTTT,CASSSRGTSPNTGELFF
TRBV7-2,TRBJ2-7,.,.,TGTGCCAGCAGCCCCGGGACCGACCCATCCTACGAGCAGTACTTC,CASSPGTDPSYEQYF
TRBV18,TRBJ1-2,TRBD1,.,TGTGCCAGCTCACCCAGTTATCAGGGGGACTATGGCTACACCTTC,CASSPSYQGDYGYTF
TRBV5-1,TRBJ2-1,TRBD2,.,TGCGCCAGCAGCTTCGGTCTAGCGGTTTCCTACAATGAGCAGTTCTTC,CASSFGLAVSYNEQFF
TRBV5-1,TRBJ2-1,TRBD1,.,TGCGCCAGCAGCTTAGGACAGGGTTCCTACAATGAGCAGTTCTTC,CASSLGQGSYNEQFF
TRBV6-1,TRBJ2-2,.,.,TGTGCCAGCAGTGAAGGGTATTGGAGTAACAGGGAACCGAACACCGGGGAGCTGTTTTTT,CASSEGYWSNREPNTGELFF